This T cell receptor beta chain was identified in a study of T cell repertoires in cytomegalovirus infection. Study-level points and caveats: Frequencies of public TCR beta families were cumulated, and this identified carriers of CMV plus the relevant HLA.

TCRdb passed the reads through MiXCR, listing each CDR3 protein once. The sample yields roughly 230,000 distinct CDR3 sequences, around 12% seen once. A word on this clonotype: Its antigen is undetermined. This is likely a read error, given that the CDR3 carries no conserved phenylalanine or tryptophan at its end.

Material: PBMCs. The receptor was derived from a human donor in good health (CMV status not recorded). Some clones in this sample may be carry-over from other donors' samples.

CDR3 in amino acids: CASSFSGTGPIEEKLFS. In nucleotides, the CDR3 is TGTGCCAGCAGTTTCTCCGGGACAGGTCCAATAGAGGAAAAACTGTTTTCT. The V and J genes are TRBV28 and TRBJ1-4; 8 nucleotides line up with TRBD1. CDR1 is MDHEN and CDR2 is SYDVKM in the germline V gene. The trim removed 3 bases at V and 8 bases at J, leaving 14 bases unmatched. This CDR3 is 17 amino acids long.